These 3 T cell receptor beta chains were sequenced from one sample in a study of OX40 agonist ivuxolimab in advanced cancers. Here immunoSEQ multiplex PCR was the method, and the copy in TCRdb shows in-frame clones only, minus some. The top ten clones hold 4% to 6% of a sample with more than 50,000 clones, roughly 81% of them seen once. The starting material was CD4+ or CD8+ T cells sorted from blood, obtained in a trial of the OX40 agonist ivuxolimab. These receptors all come from an adult with an advanced solid tumor such as melanoma, head and neck, liver or kidney cancer.

In this sample, this clone turned up once. The CDR3 loop is CASIRRAGRGDTGELFF. CDR3 nucleotides: TGTGCCAGCATCCGGAGGGCGGGCAGGGGAGACACCGGGGAGCTGTTTTTT. J is TRBJ2-2 and V is TRBV5-6; possibly TRBD1 or TRBD2 for D (6 bases each). This CDR3 is built from 17 residues. Trimming pared 6 bases from V and 3 bases from J, leaving 21 bases between. CDR1 is SGHDT and CDR2 is YYEEEE in the germline V gene.

The chain carries TRBV11-2 and TRBJ2-7; no reliable D call. V was pared by 3 bases and J by 2 bases, with 5 bases between. This CDR3 has 12 residues. Germline CDR1 is SGHAT and CDR2 is FQNNGV. The CDR3 DNA is TGTGCCAGCAGCTTTGGTGCCTACGAGCAGTACTTC. It translates to CASSFGAYEQYF.

The CDR3 nucleotides read TGCGCCAGCAGCTTTGTTGGGGACTCTGGAAACACCATATATTTT. Translating it yields CASSFVGDSGNTIYF. The rearrangement joins TRBV5-1 to TRBJ1-3; D is unresolved. The CDR3 has 15 residues. V was cut by 2 bases and J by 0 bases, with 9 bases left in between. Germline loops: CDR1 SGHRS, CDR2 YFSETQ. The variable domain in full, with the rest retrieved from reference TRBV5-1 and TRBJ1-3, is KAGVTQTPRYLIKTRGQQVTLSCSPISGHRSVSWYQQTPGQGLQFLFEYFSETQRNKGNFPGRFSGRQFSNSRSEMNVSTLELGDSALYLCASSFVGDSGNTIYFGEGSWLTVV.